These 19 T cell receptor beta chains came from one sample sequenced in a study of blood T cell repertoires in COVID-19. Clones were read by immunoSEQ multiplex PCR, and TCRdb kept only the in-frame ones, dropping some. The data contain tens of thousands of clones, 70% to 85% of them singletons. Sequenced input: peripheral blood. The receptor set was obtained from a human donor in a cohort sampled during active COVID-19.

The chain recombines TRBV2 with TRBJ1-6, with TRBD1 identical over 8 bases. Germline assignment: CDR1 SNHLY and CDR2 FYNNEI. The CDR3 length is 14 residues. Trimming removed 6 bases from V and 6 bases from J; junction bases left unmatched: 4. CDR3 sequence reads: CASRLDRGNSPLHF. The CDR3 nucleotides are TGTGCCAGCAGGCTTGACAGGGGTAATTCACCCCTCCACTTT. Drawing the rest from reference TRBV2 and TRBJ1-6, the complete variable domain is EPEVTQTPSHQVTQMGQEVILRCVPISNHLYFYWYRQILGQKVEFLVSFYNNEISEKSEIFDDQFSVERPDGSNFTLKIRSTKLEDSAMYFCASRLDRGNSPLHFGNGTRLTVT.

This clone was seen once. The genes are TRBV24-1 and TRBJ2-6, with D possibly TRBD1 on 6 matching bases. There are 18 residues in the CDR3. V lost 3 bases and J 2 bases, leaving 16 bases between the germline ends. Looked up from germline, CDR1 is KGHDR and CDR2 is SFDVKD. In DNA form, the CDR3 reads TGTGCCACCAGTGATACGACAGGCCCCGCTACTGGGGCCAACGTCCTGACTTTC. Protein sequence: CATSDTTGPATGANVLTF.

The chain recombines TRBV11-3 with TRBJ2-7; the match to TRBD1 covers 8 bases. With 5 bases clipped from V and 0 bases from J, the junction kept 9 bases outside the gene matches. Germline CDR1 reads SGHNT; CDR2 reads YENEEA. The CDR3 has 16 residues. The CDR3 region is CASSRLGGQVSYEQYF. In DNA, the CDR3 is TGTGCCAGCAGCCGTTTGGGGGGACAGGTCTCCTACGAGCAGTACTTC.

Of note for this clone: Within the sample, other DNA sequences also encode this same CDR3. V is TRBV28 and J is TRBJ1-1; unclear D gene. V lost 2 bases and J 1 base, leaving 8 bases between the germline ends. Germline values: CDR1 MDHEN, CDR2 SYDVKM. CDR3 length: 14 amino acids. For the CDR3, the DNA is TGTGCCAGCAGTTTAAACAGACCGAACACTGAAGCTTTCTTT. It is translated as CASSLNRPNTEAFF.

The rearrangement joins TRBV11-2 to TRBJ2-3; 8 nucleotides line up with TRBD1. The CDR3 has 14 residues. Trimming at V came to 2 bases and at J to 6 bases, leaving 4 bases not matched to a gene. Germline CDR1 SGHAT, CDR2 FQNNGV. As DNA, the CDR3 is TGTGCCAGCAGCTTATCCCAGGGGGCCGATACGCAGTATTTT. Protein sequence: CASSLSQGADTQYF.

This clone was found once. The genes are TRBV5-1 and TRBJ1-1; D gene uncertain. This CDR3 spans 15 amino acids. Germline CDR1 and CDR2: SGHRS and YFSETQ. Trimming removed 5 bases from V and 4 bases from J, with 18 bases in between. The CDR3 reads CASREVGNTRTEAFF. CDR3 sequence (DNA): TGCGCCAGCAGAGAGGTCGGGAACACGCGCACTGAAGCTTTCTTT.

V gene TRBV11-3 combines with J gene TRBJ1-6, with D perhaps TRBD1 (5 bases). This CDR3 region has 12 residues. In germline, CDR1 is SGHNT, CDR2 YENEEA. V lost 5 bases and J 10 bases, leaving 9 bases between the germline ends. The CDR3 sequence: CASSVDSSPLHF. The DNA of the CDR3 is TGTGCCAGCAGCGTCGACAGCTCACCCCTCCACTTT. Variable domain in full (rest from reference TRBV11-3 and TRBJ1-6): EAGVVQSPRYKIIEKKQPVAFWCNPISGHNTLYWYLQNLGQGPELLIRYENEEAVDDSQLPKDRFSAERLKGVDSTLKIQPAELGDSAVYLCASSVDSSPLHFGNGTRLTVT.

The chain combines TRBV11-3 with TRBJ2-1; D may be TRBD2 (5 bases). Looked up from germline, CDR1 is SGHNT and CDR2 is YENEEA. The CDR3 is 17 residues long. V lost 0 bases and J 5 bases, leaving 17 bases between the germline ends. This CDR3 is CASSLEHERPINNEQFF. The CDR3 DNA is TGTGCCAGCAGCTTAGAGCACGAGCGGCCCATAAACAATGAGCAGTTCTTC. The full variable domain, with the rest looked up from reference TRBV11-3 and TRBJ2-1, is EAGVVQSPRYKIIEKKQPVAFWCNPISGHNTLYWYLQNLGQGPELLIRYENEEAVDDSQLPKDRFSAERLKGVDSTLKIQPAELGDSAVYLCASSLEHERPINNEQFFGPGTRLTVL.

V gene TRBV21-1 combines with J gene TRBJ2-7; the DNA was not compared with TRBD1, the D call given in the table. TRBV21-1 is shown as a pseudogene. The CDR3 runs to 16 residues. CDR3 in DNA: TGTGCCAGCAGCAAAGAATGGCTGGGGGCTACTTACGAGCAGTACTTC. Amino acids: CASSKEWLGATYEQYF.

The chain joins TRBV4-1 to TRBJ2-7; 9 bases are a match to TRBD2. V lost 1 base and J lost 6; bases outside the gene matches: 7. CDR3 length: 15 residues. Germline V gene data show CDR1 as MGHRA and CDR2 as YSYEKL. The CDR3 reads CASSQGAGGPIEQYF. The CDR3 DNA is TGCGCCAGCAGCCAAGGGGCGGGAGGGCCAATCGAGCAGTACTTC.

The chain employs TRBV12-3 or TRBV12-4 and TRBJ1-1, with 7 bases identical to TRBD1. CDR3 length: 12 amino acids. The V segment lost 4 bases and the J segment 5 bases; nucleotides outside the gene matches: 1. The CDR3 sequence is CASSSGGTEAFF. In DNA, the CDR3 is TGTGCCAGCAGTTCAGGGGGAACTGAAGCTTTCTTT.

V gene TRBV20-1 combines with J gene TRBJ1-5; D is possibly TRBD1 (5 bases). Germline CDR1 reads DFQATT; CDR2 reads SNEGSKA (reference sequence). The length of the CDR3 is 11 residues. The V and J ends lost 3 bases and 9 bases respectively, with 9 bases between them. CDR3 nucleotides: TGCAGTGCTAGGACGGGGGGGCCCCAGCATTTT. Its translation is CSARTGGPQHF.

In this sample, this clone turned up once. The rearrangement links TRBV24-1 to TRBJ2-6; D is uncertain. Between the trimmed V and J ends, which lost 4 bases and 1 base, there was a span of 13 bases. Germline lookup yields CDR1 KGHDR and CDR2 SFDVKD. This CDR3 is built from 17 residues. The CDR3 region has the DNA TGTGCCACCAGTGACTCAATTAGACATTCTGGGGCCAACGTCCTGACTTTC. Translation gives CATSDSIRHSGANVLTF.

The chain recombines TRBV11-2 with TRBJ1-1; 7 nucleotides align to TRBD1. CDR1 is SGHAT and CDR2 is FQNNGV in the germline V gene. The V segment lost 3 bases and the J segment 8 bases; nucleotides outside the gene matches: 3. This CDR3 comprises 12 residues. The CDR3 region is CASSFDRAEAFF. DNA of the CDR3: TGTGCCAGCAGCTTTGACAGGGCCGAAGCTTTCTTT. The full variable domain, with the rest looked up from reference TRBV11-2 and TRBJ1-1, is EAGVAQSPRYKIIEKRQSVAFWCNPISGHATLYWYQQILGQGPKLLIQFQNNGVVDDSQLPKDRFSAERLKGVDSTLKIQPAKLEDSAVYLCASSFDRAEAFFGQGTRLTVV.

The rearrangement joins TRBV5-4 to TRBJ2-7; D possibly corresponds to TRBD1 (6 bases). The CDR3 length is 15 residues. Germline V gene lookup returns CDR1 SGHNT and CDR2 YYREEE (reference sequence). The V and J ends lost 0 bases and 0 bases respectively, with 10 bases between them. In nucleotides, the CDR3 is TGTGCCAGCAGCTTGGGGCTGGACAGCTCCTACGAGCAGTACTTC. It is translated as CASSLGLDSSYEQYF.

CDR3 residues: CASSFRQGSYEQYF. CDR3 DNA sequence: TGTGCCAGCAGCTTCAGGCAGGGCTCCTACGAGCAGTACTTC. The genes are TRBV5-5 and TRBJ2-7; weak D call: TRBD1 (5 bases). There are 14 residues in the CDR3. Germline V gene data show CDR1 as SGHKS and CDR2 as YYEKEE (reference sequence). The V gene lost 2 bases and the J gene lost 0 bases, with 9 bases spanning the gap.

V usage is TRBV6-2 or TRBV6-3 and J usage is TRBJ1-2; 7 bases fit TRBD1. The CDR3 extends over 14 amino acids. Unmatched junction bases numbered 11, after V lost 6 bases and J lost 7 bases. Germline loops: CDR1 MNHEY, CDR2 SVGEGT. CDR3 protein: CASSNDRVFSGYTF. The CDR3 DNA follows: TGTGCCAGCAGCAACGACAGGGTGTTTAGTGGCTACACCTTC.

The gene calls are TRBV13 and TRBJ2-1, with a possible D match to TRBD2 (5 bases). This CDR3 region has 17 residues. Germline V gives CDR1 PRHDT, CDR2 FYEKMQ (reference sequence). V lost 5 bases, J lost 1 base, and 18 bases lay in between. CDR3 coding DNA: TGTGCCAGCAGCGCTTGGCTTGGGAGCGGATCCTACAATGAGCAGTTCTTC. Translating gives CASSAWLGSGSYNEQFF.

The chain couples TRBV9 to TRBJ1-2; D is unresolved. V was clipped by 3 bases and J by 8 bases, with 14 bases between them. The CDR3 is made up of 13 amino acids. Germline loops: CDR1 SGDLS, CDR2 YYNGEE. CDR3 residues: CASSASGFFGYTF. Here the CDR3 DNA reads TGTGCCAGCAGCGCTAGCGGATTCTTCGGCTACACCTTC.